The rows below give T cell receptor beta chains drawn from one sample of a study of radiotherapy plus CTLA-4 blockade in lung cancer. The protocol was immunoSEQ multiplex PCR, while the TCRdb copy is restricted to in-frame clones and leaves out a portion. The table shows around 110,000 clones, with over 75% occurring only once. The material was peripheral blood, obtained from a patient treated with radiotherapy plus ipilimumab. The receptors were sampled from a human donor with non-small cell lung cancer that progressed on radiotherapy plus ipilimumab. Some clones in this sample may be carry-over from other donors' samples. CDR3s include the opening cysteine and the closing phenylalanine or tryptophan.

v_gene,j_gene,CDR3aa
TRBV19,TRBJ1-1,CASSPPNTEAFF
TRBV5-5,TRBJ2-7,CASSLVGTGHYGQYF
TRBV19,TRBJ2-1,CASSIIGSGTSYNEQFF
TRBV4-3,TRBJ1-2,CASSPFAAVANYGYTF
TRBV18,TRBJ1-5,CASSPTGVNQPQHF
TRBV13,TRBJ1-2,CASSAYREGSYGYTF
TRBV6-5,TRBJ2-3,CASSFSSGTDTQYF
TRBV7-3,TRBJ2-3,CASSTGGADTQYF
TRBV7-3,TRBJ2-7,CASSWDRGREQYF
TRBV18,TRBJ2-7,CASSATGTISYEQYF
TRBV5-6,TRBJ2-2,CASSLLAGQHTGEPFF
TRBV28,TRBJ2-5,CASVISPGGVPRHGAPNQETQYF
TRBV25-1,TRBJ1-6,CASNHRDTDSPLHF
TRBV5-8,TRBJ1-5,CASSLGLGPFGQPQHF
TRBV19,TRBJ2-3,CASSTQTRSDTQYF
TRBV7-9,TRBJ1-5,CASSLAEDRRDQPQHF
TRBV5-4,TRBJ2-6,CASSSGPDGNVLTF
TRBV2,TRBJ2-5,CASASPARETQYF
TRBV30,TRBJ2-5,CAWSVLKTQYF
TRBV7-9,TRBJ2-3,CASSFAAGPPDTQYF
TRBV7-2,TRBJ1-6,CASSAWTGGTPLHF
TRBV1,TRBJ2-1,CTSSQDLMLGGGDYNEQFF
TRBV18,TRBJ1-3,CASSPSSRANTIYF
TRBV6-5,TRBJ1-2,CASSSSGGLIYGYTF
TRBV7-9,TRBJ2-1,CASSGLSGGTLYNEQFF
TRBV10-3,TRBJ2-3,CAISDTQRGYTDTQYF
TRBV7-2,TRBJ1-1,CASSLATGSTEAFF
TRBV19,TRBJ1-1,CATTERQGNTEAFF
TRBV9,TRBJ2-7,CASSVGAGGTYEQYF
TRBV5-1,TRBJ1-1,CASSLSAENTEAFF
TRBV6-1,TRBJ2-3,CASSEDPTDTQYF
TRBV7-2,TRBJ1-6,CASSLAGGMSPLHF
TRBV5-6,TRBJ1-1,CASSLLSTGGIRAFF
TRBV5-1,TRBJ2-3,CASSGGRGVASGGKLTDTQYF
TRBV10-3,TRBJ2-7,CAINMDGTYEQYF
TRBV6-5,TRBJ1-1,CASSPRGADLYTLLF
TRBV7-2,TRBJ2-3,CASSSRGRRSTDTQYF
TRBV7-3,TRBJ2-1,CASSFKVSGGPNNEQFF
TRBV5-1,TRBJ1-3,CASSSGTGGPGNTIYF
TRBV29-1,TRBJ2-4,CSVIRSAQNIQYF
TRBV30,TRBJ2-4,CAWSKWAVAKNIQYF
TRBV5-1,TRBJ2-7,CASRSGPDYEQYF
TRBV2,TRBJ1-5,CASRRGVGQPQHF
TRBV18,TRBJ1-6,CASSRILGQGANSPLHF
TRBV6-5,TRBJ2-7,CASSQLAGGNYEQYF
TRBV5-1,TRBJ2-7,CASSWSRDSSYEQYF
TRBV5-6,TRBJ1-2,CASSLKQGGDGYTF
TRBV5-1,TRBJ1-1,CASSLSGGYTEAFF
TRBV7-9,TRBJ1-1,CASSTGDLVEAFF